This T cell receptor (beta chain) was observed in a study of vaccination and CD4 T cells after COVID-19. About the research overall: Overlapping spike peptides served as the stimulus for the cells. These peptides came from SARS-CoV-2 and from the common cold coronaviruses HCoV-NL63, HCoV-OC43 and HCoV-229E.

There are 16 residues in the CDR3. The germline V gene has CDR1 SNHLY and CDR2 FYNNEI. The V and J ends lost 6 bases and 1 base respectively, with 18 bases between them. Described treatment: roughly nine-day PBMC culture with coronavirus spike peptide pools or control peptides (ViraFEST assay). To note about this clonotype: Its cognate antigen is unknown.

Sequenced with the Oncomine TCR Beta short-read assay was DNA taken from cultured CD4+ T cells. In this case, cultured CD4+ T cells provided the extracted genomic DNA. TCRdb re-derived calls from the PCR reads in MiXCR, one entry per CDR3 protein. The sample yields 20,000 or so distinct CDR3 sequences, around 23% seen once. This clonotype was obtained from a human donor with COVID-19. The genes are TRBV2 and TRBJ2-5; possible D gene TRBD1, 7 bases. The material sequenced was cultured CD4+ T cells from blood. CDR3 sequence (DNA): TGTGCCAGCAGGGCCTTTCGCCAGGGGGGCCAAGAGACCCAGTACTTC. Residues: CASRAFRQGGQETQYF.